The rows below give T cell receptor beta chains drawn from one sample of a study of blood T cell repertoires in COVID-19. Assay: immunoSEQ multiplex PCR; the TCRdb copy retains only in-frame clones and omits some. Of over 55,000 clones in the sample, about 87% were seen once. Sequenced material: peripheral blood. The origin of the receptors is a man aged 50 to 60 with active COVID-19. The CDR3 runs from the conserved cysteine through the conserved F or W. Each record gives: clone size, V gene, J gene, D gene, CDR3 DNA, CDR3 protein. A D gene is named only where the DNA matches it firmly. A row's size may be missing; if present it is once, few, many or a size class.

>NA|TRBV2|TRBJ2-5|NA
TGTGCCAGCAATAGGGACACAGAAGAGACCCAGTACTTC
CASNRDTEETQYF
>few|TRBV27|TRBJ2-6|NA
TGTGCCAGCAGTTTGTTAGCAGGGGTCTCTGGGGCCAACGTCCTGACTTTC
CASSLLAGVSGANVLTF
>NA|TRBV5-1|TRBJ2-2|TRBD1
TGCGCCAGCAGCCCGGGGACAGCGAACACCGGGGAGCTGTTTTTT
CASSPGTANTGELFF
>NA|TRBV7-3|TRBJ1-2|TRBD1
TGTGCCAGCAGCTTCTTGGACAGGGCCTCTGGCTACACCTTC
CASSFLDRASGYTF
>few|TRBV7-8|TRBJ1-1|TRBD1
TGTGCCAGCAGCCTACAGGGGGCTACGAACACTGAAGCTTTCTTT
CASSLQGATNTEAFF
>once|TRBV7-2|TRBJ1-1|NA
TGTGCCAGCAGCTTAGTTTCAGGATTCAGTAACACTGAAGCTTTCTTT
CASSLVSGFSNTEAFF
>NA|TRBV28|TRBJ2-3|TRBD2
TGTGCCAGCAGTTTGCCTAGCGGGAACACAGATACGCAGTATTTT
CASSLPSGNTDTQYF
>NA|TRBV30|TRBJ2-7|NA
TGTGCCTGGCTGACCAAACGGGGCGAGCAGTACTTC
CAWLTKRGEQYF
>once|TRBV3-1/TRBV3-2|TRBJ2-5|TRBD2
TGTGCCAGCAGCCAAGACGTTGGGGGGGATTGGATTCAAGAGACCCAGTACTTC
CASSQDVGGDWIQETQYF
>NA|TRBV7-3|TRBJ2-3|TRBD2
TGTGCCAGCAGCCTCCGCGGGGTAAAGCGGGGGAGGGGGACGGTAGATACGCAGTATTTT
CASSLRGVKRGRGTVDTQYF
>NA|TRBV10-3|TRBJ2-1|TRBD2
TGTGCCATCAGCAACGGTTACGGGGGGAATGAGCAGTTCTTC
CAISNGYGGNEQFF
>NA|TRBV29-1|TRBJ1-2|NA
TGCAGCGTCCGGGGGGCAGGAGACCCTACTAACTATGGCTACACCTTC
CSVRGAGDPTNYGYTF
>NA|TRBV29-1|TRBJ2-7|NA
TGCAGCGTTGAAAGGGGTAGCAGGGCAGGAGAGCAGTACTTC
CSVERGSRAGEQYF
>NA|TRBV5-1|TRBJ1-1|TRBD1
TGCGCCAGCAGCTCCGGGACAGGGGGGAGTTTCTTT
CASSSGTGGSFF
>NA|TRBV9|TRBJ2-1|NA
TGTGCCAGCAGCCTTCTGGGGGGCTCCTACAATGAGCAGTTCTTC
CASSLLGGSYNEQFF
>NA|TRBV10-3|TRBJ2-1|TRBD2
TGTGCCATCACCCGCGGGGGGGCAGGCGAGCAGTTCTTC
CAITRGGAGEQFF
>NA|TRBV7-9|TRBJ2-7|TRBD2
TGTGCCAGCAGCTTAGGGCGGCGGGGGAGCAACGAGCAGTACTTC
CASSLGRRGSNEQYF
>NA|TRBV27|TRBJ2-3|TRBD2
TGTGCCAGCAGTCTGGGACTACACACAGATACGCAGTATTTT
CASSLGLHTDTQYF
>NA|TRBV4-3|TRBJ2-3|NA
TGCGCCAGCAGCCCCGGACTGTCTAGCACAGATACGCAGTATTTT
CASSPGLSSTDTQYF